This TCR beta chain is drawn from a study of blood T cell repertoires in COVID-19. The overall study: Donors in the United States, Italy and Spain gave samples during acute or convalescent COVID-19. In each case, the material was cDNA or gDNA derived from T cells, B-cell-depleted T cells, or PBMCs.

The CDR3 totals 16 residues. The ends were cut back, 2 bases at V and 6 bases at J, with 20 bases in the middle. The germline V gene encodes CDR1 SGHNT and CDR2 YYREEE (reference sequence). Original processing methods: Researchers report that nucleated cell counts were estimated from reference gene primer amplification. Some clones are missing from TCRdb's copy, which holds only in-frame ones; the method was immunoSEQ multiplex PCR. Clone size and the V and J calls come from that table; the DNA yielded D and trimming. Counted here are 65,000 to 85,000 clones, about 90% occurring once; the ten biggest clones make up almost 4.5%.

The genes are TRBV5-4 and TRBJ1-2; D unresolved. This clonotype was obtained from a man in his fifties or sixties with active COVID-19. The sequencing input was peripheral blood. CDR3 sequence (DNA): TGTGCCAGCAGCTTTGGGCAGGTACCGAATATAGATGGCTACACCTTC. It encodes CASSFGQVPNIDGYTF.